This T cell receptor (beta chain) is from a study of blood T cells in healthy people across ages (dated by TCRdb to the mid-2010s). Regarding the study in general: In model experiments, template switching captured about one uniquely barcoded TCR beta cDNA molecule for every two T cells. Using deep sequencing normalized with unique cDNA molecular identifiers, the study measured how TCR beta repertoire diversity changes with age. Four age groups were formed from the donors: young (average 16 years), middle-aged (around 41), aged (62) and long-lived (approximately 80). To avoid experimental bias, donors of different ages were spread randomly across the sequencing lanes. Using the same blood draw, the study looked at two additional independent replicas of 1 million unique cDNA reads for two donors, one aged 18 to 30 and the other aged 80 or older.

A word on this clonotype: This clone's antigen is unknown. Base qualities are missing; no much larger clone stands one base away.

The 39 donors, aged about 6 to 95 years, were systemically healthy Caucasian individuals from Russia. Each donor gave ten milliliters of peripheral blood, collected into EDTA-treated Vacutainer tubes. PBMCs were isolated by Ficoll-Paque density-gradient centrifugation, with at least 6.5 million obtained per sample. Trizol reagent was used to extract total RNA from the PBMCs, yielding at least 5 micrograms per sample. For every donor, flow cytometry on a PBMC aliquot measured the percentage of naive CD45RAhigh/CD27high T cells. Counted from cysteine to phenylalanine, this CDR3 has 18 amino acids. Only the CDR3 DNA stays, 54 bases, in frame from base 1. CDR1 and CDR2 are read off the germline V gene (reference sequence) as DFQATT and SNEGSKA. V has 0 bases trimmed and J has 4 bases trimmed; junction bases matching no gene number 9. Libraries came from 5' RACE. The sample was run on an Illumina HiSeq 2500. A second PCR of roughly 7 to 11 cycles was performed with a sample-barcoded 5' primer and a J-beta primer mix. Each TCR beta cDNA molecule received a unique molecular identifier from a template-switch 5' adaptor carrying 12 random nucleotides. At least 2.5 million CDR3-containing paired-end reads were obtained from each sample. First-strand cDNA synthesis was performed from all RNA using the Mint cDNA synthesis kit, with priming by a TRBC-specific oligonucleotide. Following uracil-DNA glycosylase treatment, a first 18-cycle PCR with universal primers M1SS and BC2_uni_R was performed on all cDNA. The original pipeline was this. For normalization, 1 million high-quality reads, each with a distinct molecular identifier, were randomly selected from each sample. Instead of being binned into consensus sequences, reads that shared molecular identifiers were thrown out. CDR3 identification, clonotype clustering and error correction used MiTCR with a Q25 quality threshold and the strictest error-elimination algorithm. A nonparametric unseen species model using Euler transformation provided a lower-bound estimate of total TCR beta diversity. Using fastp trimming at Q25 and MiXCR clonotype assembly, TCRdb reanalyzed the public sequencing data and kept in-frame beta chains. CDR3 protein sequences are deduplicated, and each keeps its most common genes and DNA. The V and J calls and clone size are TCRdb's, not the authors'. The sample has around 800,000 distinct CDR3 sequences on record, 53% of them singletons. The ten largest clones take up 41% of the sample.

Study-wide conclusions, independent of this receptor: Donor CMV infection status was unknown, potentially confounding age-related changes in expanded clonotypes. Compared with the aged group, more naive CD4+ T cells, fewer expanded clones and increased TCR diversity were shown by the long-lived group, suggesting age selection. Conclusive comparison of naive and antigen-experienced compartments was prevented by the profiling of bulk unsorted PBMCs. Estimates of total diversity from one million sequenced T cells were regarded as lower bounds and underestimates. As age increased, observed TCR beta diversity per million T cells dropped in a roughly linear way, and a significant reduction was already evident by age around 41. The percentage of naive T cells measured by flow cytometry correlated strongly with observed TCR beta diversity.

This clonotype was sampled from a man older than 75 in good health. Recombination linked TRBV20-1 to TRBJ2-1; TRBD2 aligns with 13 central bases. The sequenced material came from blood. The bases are TGCAGTGCTAGAGATGAACTAGCGGGAGGGGGATGGTACAATGAGCAGTTCTTC. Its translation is CSARDELAGGGWYNEQFF.